Listed below are T cell receptor beta chains from one sample, sequenced in a study of early T cells in non-severe SARS-CoV-2 infection. One entry per CDR3 protein results from TCRdb running MiXCR on the 5' RACE reads. The table includes roughly 99,000 distinct CDR3 sequences, over 9.5% detected once. Sequenced here: whole blood, sampled at baseline. These receptors all stem from an adult who was a healthcare worker with PCR-confirmed SARS-CoV-2 infection or an uninfected control (not recorded which). The CDR3 runs from the conserved cysteine through the conserved F or W. Each record gives: D gene, clone size, V gene, J gene, CDR3 length, CDR3 protein, CDR3 DNA. The D gene is left open where the match is weak. A clone size is listed for some rows: how often the clone was seen (once, few, many), or a class if it is expanded.

TRBD2	NA	TRBV5-1	TRBJ2-3	16	CASSVPTSGSTDTQYF	TGCGCCAGCAGCGTTCCTACTAGCGGGAGCACAGATACGCAGTATTTT
NA	few	TRBV5-1	TRBJ1-2	13	CASSQDSSYGYTF	TGCGCCAGCAGCCAAGACAGTTCCTATGGCTACACCTTC
NA	many	TRBV11-2	TRBJ1-3	16	CASSLERATSGNTIYF	TGTGCCAGCAGCTTAGAAAGGGCCACCTCTGGAAACACCATATATTTT
NA	NA	TRBV3-1	TRBJ1-1	16	CASSQVSGVEGTEAFF	TGTGCCAGCAGCCAAGTCTCCGGGGTTGAGGGCACTGAAGCTTTCTTT
TRBD2	NA	TRBV28	TRBJ2-1	15	CASSLTSGDYNEQFF	TGTGCCAGCAGTTTGACTAGCGGGGACTACAATGAGCAGTTCTTC
NA	many	TRBV6-5	TRBJ1-2	15	CASSYSWQATYGYTF	TGTGCCAGCAGTTACTCTTGGCAGGCGACCTATGGCTACACCTTC
NA	NA	TRBV28	TRBJ1-5	17	CASSSPAGGMRYQPQHF	TGTGCCAGCAGTTCCCCCGCCGGGGGAATGAGGTATCAGCCCCAGCATTTT
NA	NA	TRBV12-3/TRBV12-4	TRBJ1-2	15	CASSPGWGGGIGYTF	TGTGCCAGCAGTCCCGGGTGGGGGGGCGGAATAGGCTACACCTTC
NA	few	TRBV11-2	TRBJ2-3	14	CASTTPASTDTQYF	TGTGCCAGCACCACCCCGGCAAGCACAGATACGCAGTATTTT
NA	few	TRBV20-1	TRBJ2-3	10	CSASADTQYF	TGCAGTGCTAGTGCAGATACGCAGTATTTT
TRBD2	NA	TRBV19	TRBJ2-7	14	CASSVAGGPHEQYF	TGTGCCAGTAGTGTAGCGGGAGGGCCCCACGAGCAGTACTTC
NA	many	TRBV5-6	TRBJ2-7	16	CASSSTFGTNTYEQYF	TGTGCCAGCAGCTCCACGTTCGGGACGAATACCTACGAGCAGTACTTC
TRBD2	NA	TRBV11-3	TRBJ2-3	17	CASSLDGLAALRDTQYF	TGTGCCAGCAGCTTAGATGGACTAGCGGCCCTAAGAGATACGCAGTATTTT
NA	NA	TRBV7-2	TRBJ1-5	15	CASSFGSAGNQPQHF	TGTGCCAGCAGCTTCGGTTCGGCAGGGAATCAGCCCCAGCATTTT
TRBD2	few	TRBV6-6	TRBJ2-3	16	CASSYAEAGLTDTQYF	TGTGCCAGCAGTTACGCTGAAGCGGGGCTCACAGATACGCAGTATTTT
NA	NA	TRBV6-2/TRBV6-3	TRBJ2-2	16	CASSYSTGPVGGELFF	TGTGCCAGCAGTTACTCGACAGGCCCCGTTGGCGGGGAGCTGTTTTTT
NA	once	TRBV28	TRBJ1-1	11	CASSLGRTEWF	TGTGCCAGCAGTTTAGGAAGGACAGAGTGGTTT
NA	NA	TRBV18	TRBJ2-5	15	CASSPLNRDVETQYF	TGTGCCAGCTCACCACTTAACAGGGACGTAGAGACCCAGTACTTC
TRBD1	NA	TRBV28	TRBJ1-2	15	CASSYLQGAQNGYTF	TGTGCCAGCAGCTATTTGCAGGGGGCGCAGAACGGCTACACCTTC
TRBD2	many	TRBV20-1	TRBJ2-7	14	CSAQQPLAGYEQYF	TGCAGTGCCCAACAACCTCTAGCGGGCTACGAGCAGTACTTC
NA	once	TRBV5-1	TRBJ1-1	14	CASSLTGWDTEAFF	TGCGCCAGCAGCTTGACAGGGTGGGACACTGAAGCTTTCTTT
NA	few	TRBV10-3	TRBJ2-6	16	CAIRDQGVSGANVLTF	TGTGCCATCAGGGACCAGGGCGTCTCTGGGGCCAACGTCCTGACTTTC
TRBD1	NA	TRBV7-8	TRBJ1-4	16	CASSLALRGQNEKLFF	TGTGCCAGCAGCTTAGCGCTTAGGGGGCAGAATGAAAAACTGTTTTTT
NA	few	TRBV5-1	TRBJ2-7	13	CASSLGVSYEQYF	TGCGCCAGCAGCTTGGGGGTTTCCTACGAGCAGTACTTC
NA	once	TRBV12-3/TRBV12-4	TRBJ1-3	15	CASSPGRASGNTIYF	TGTGCCAGCAGTCCCGGCAGGGCCTCTGGAAACACCATATATTTT
NA	few	TRBV27	TRBJ1-1	12	CASSPTGIEAFF	TGTGCCAGCAGCCCTACGGGAATTGAAGCTTTCTTT
NA	many	TRBV10-1	TRBJ2-1	13	CASSGGGFNEQFF	TGCGCCAGCAGTGGTGGGGGTTTCAATGAGCAGTTCTTC
TRBD2	few	TRBV7-8	TRBJ2-1	16	CASSLPGLAGYNEQFF	TGTGCCAGCAGCTTACCCGGGCTAGCGGGGTACAATGAGCAGTTCTTC